This T cell receptor beta chain was found in a study of blood T cell repertoires in COVID-19. Germline V lookup: CDR1 GTSNPN, CDR2 SVGIG (reference sequence). V was pared by 0 bases and J by 7 bases, with 7 bases of the junction left unmatched. CDR3 length equals 16 residues. In the source study's methods: The assay estimated nucleated cells by amplifying reference gene primers. TCRdb's table, derived via immunoSEQ multiplex PCR, lists solely in-frame clones and lacks some. V and J calls and clone size are as listed in that table; D and trimming were resolved from the DNA. The table shows under 200,000 clones, with roughly 80% occurring only once.

The receptor's source is a man in his fifties or sixties with acute or convalescent COVID-19. The rearrangement uses TRBV30 and TRBJ1-6; TRBD1 matches at 9 bases. The sample comprised peripheral blood. The CDR3 DNA is TGTGCCTGGAGTGTACAGGGGGCGAGTGGCAATTCACCCCTCCACTTT. Its translation: CAWSVQGASGNSPLHF.